This entry features one T cell receptor beta chain sequence. Germline V gene sequence: CDR1 SEHNR, CDR2 FQNEAQ (reference sequence). This CDR3 has 16 amino acids. V lost 5 bases to trimming and J lost 0 bases, with 13 bases between them. The data were obtained in a study of beta chain features in type 1 diabetes. Background on the study: Age, gender and cell yields were alike across patients and healthy donors. Investigators examined 107,917,701 sorted cells across all samples.

The whole isolated RNA underwent reverse transcription, so sequencing captured expressed TCRB transcripts. Naive, central memory and regulatory T cell samples came to a mean of about 4 million reads. TCRdb's table, derived via immunoSEQ multiplex PCR, lists solely in-frame clones and lacks some. Here the sample spans roughly 180,000 clones, roughly an eighth being singletons. Via the markers CD45RO/CCR7/CD25/CD127/CD95/CD27, stem cell-like memory, regulatory, central memory and naive CD4+ cells were sorted. The sequence was obtained from a woman between 18 and 30 years old in good health. The sequenced material came from central memory CD4+ T cells from blood. This chain joins TRBV7-9 and TRBJ1-4; no clear D. The CDR3 loop is CASSPNRGATNEKLFF. CDR3 nucleotide sequence: TGTGCCAGCAGCCCGAACCGGGGAGCAACTAATGAAAAACTGTTTTTT.